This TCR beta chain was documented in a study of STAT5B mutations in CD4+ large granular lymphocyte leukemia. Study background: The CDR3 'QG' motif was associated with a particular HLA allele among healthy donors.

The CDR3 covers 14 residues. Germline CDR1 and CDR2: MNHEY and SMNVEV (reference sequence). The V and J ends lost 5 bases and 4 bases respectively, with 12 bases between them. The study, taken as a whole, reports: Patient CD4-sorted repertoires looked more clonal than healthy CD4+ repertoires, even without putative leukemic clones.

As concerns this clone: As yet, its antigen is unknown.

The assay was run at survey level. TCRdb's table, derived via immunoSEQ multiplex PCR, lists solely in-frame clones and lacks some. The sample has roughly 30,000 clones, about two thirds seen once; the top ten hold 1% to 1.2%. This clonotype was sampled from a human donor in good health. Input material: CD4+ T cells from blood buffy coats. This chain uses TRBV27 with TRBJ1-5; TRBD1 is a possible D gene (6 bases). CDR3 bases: TGTGCCAGCAGTAGGCCGGGGGCTAATCAGCCCCAGCATTTT. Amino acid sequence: CASSRPGANQPQHF.